This TCR beta chain was identified in a study of T-cell memory formation after mild COVID-19. Study conclusions and caveats: Day 15 to 85 contracting clones showed balanced CD4/CD8; day 15 to 37 expanders favored CD4+. Second-wave clones reaching peak frequency on day 37 lacked confirmed SARS-CoV-2 specificity. Several responding clones turned up in pre-infection memory, indicating that cross-reactive memory may have taken part.

TCRdb processed the 5' RACE reads anew with MiXCR; each CDR3 protein has one entry. Of around 250,000 distinct CDR3 sequences in the sample, roughly 17% are singletons; the top ten hold more than 20%. This clonotype occurred many times. Its target is not known. V was trimmed by 2 bases and J by 2 bases, leaving 1 base between them. The CDR3 totals 11 residues. Looked up from germline, CDR1 is SNHLY and CDR2 is FYNNEI. This receptor was identified in a man between 18 and 35 years old who had mild COVID-19 (a few samples of this study predate the infection). Cell type and time point are not known. Material for sequencing was PBMCs or a T cell subset sorted from them (not recorded which). The rearrangement uses TRBV2 and TRBJ2-7; D is unclear. CDR3 sequence reads: CASSETYEQYF. CDR3 DNA sequence: TGTGCCAGCAGTGAAACCTACGAGCAGTACTTC.